This T cell receptor beta chain was captured in a study of T cell responses to AZD1222 COVID-19 vaccine. Study findings and constraints: The sample set comprised mostly white British donors with more females, and clonal diversity was possibly underestimated.

Profiled with immunoSEQ multiplex PCR; TCRdb holds only in-frame clones, not every one. The sample contains approximately 100,000 clones, 85% to 90% of which appear only once. This CDR3 has 17 amino acids. V trimming: 1 base; J trimming: 7 bases; junction bases outside the gene matches: 13. Germline V gene lookup returns CDR1 SGHKS and CDR2 YYEKEE (reference sequence). Note on this clone: Its cognate antigen is unknown.

The TCR sequence derives from an adult in good health. Sequenced material: peripheral blood, taken on day 0 of AZD1222 vaccination. V gene TRBV5-5 combines with J gene TRBJ2-3, with 9 nucleotides matching TRBD1. CDR3 residues: CASSLIPGQGRVNTQYF. In DNA form, the CDR3 reads TGTGCCAGCAGCTTGATACCGGGACAGGGCCGAGTAAATACGCAGTATTTT.